The 17 T cell receptor beta chains in this list originate from one sample, sequenced in a study of blood T cell repertoires in COVID-19. Some clones are missing from TCRdb's copy, which holds only in-frame ones; the method was immunoSEQ multiplex PCR. The table has about 300,000 clones, nearly 90% seen once; the top ten hold 1.8%. The specimen sequenced was peripheral blood. The receptor set was obtained from a woman between 25 and 40 years old with COVID-19, enrolled during active disease.

The chain links TRBV7-9 to TRBJ1-4; maybe TRBD1 (6 bases). The CDR3 runs 12 residues. Trimming took off 3 bases at V and 12 bases at J, with 11 bases between the two ends. CDR1 is SEHNR, CDR2 FQNEAQ, per germline (reference sequence). CDR3: CASSFSQGELFF. CDR3 sequence (DNA): TGTGCCAGCAGCTTTTCACAGGGCGAACTGTTTTTT.

The chain has TRBV2 and TRBJ2-1, with 7 bases that match TRBD1. Per germline, CDR1 SNHLY and CDR2 FYNNEI. V lost 4 bases to trimming and J lost 6 bases; unmatched junction nucleotides: 6. The CDR3 consists of 14 residues. Here the CDR3 DNA reads TGTGCCAGCAGTGGGGACAGAGGGATCAATGAGCAGTTCTTC. Translation: CASSGDRGINEQFF.

The gene calls are TRBV7-9 and TRBJ1-6; D possibly corresponds to TRBD1 (6 bases). Germline V gene lookup returns CDR1 SEHNR and CDR2 FQNEAQ (reference sequence). This CDR3 region has 15 residues. Trimming shortened V by 4 bases and J by 4 bases, and 11 bases separated the two germline ends. The CDR3 sequence is CASSSEQGYNSPLHF. The CDR3 bases are TGTGCCAGCAGCTCCGAACAGGGTTATAATTCACCCCTCCACTTT.

The chain couples TRBV14 to TRBJ2-7; a possible D gene is TRBD1 (6 bases). This CDR3 is 16 amino acids long. Per the germline V gene, CDR1 is SGHDN and CDR2 is FVKESK. V shed 4 bases and J shed 0 bases, with 16 bases lying between them. The CDR3, as DNA: TGTGCCAGCAGCCCCAGCGACAGGAAAAGCTCCTACGAGCAGTACGTC. This gives the protein CASSPSDRKSSYEQYV.

The V call is TRBV2, the J call TRBJ2-4; tentatively, D is TRBD1 (5 bases). Trimming left V 5 bases short and J 0 bases short, with 11 bases between. This CDR3 region has 15 residues. CDR1 is SNHLY and CDR2 is FYNNEI in the germline V gene. The CDR3 reads CASSRQQLAKNIQYF. The CDR3 DNA sequence: TGTGCCAGCAGTAGACAGCAACTAGCCAAAAACATTCAGTACTTC.

The CDR3 spells CASSQDRGVDSPLHF. In DNA, the CDR3 is TGCGCCAGCAGCCAAGACAGGGGGGTGGATTCACCCCTCCACTTT. The rearrangement uses TRBV4-1 and TRBJ1-6, with 7 bases aligning to TRBD1. V lost 0 bases and J lost 8; bases outside the gene matches: 4. CDR1 and CDR2 (germline): MGHRA, YSYEKL. This CDR3 has 15 residues.

The chain has TRBV6-5 and TRBJ2-5; 9 nucleotides agree with TRBD2. Germline V gives CDR1 MNHEY, CDR2 SVGAGI. Trimming took 6 bases from V and 5 from J; bases not matched to a gene: 10. This CDR3 contains 15 residues. The CDR3 loop reads CASSLAGGQRETQYF. CDR3 nucleotide sequence: TGTGCCAGCAGCCTGGCGGGGGGGCAGAGGGAGACCCAGTACTTC.

This clone appeared a single time. The gene calls are TRBV6-2 or TRBV6-3 and TRBJ1-1, with 7 positions matching TRBD1. With 0 bases clipped from V and 1 base from J, the junction kept 5 bases outside the gene matches. From germline, CDR1 is MNHEY and CDR2 SVGEGT. The CDR3 covers 16 residues. Here the CDR3 reads CASSYSNRGRNTEAFF. The CDR3 DNA is TGTGCCAGCAGTTACTCGAACAGGGGACGGAACACTGAAGCTTTCTTT.

This chain uses TRBV3-1 (or the pseudogene TRBV3-2) with TRBJ2-3, with a weak D call TRBD1 (5 bases). Germline values: CDR1 LGHDT, CDR2 YNNKEL (reference sequence). With 0 bases removed from V and 5 bases from J, the gap between germline ends came to 6 bases. This CDR3 contains 13 residues. The CDR3 coding sequence is TGTGCCAGCAGCCAAGAGGGGCAAGATACGCAGTATTTT. Translating gives CASSQEGQDTQYF.

The chain is built from TRBV2 and TRBJ2-4; D call uncertain. The CDR3 covers 12 residues. Germline CDR1 and CDR2: SNHLY and FYNNEI. The V end lost 6 bases, the J end lost 3 bases, and 6 bases lay between the germline ends. CDR3 DNA sequence: TGTGCCAGCAGCTCCGGCAAAAACATTCAGTACTTC. It specifies CASSSGKNIQYF.

The V call is TRBV28, the J call TRBJ2-1, with TRBD2 matching over 15 bases. In germline, CDR1 is MDHEN, CDR2 SYDVKM. V shed 5 bases and J 4 bases; nucleotides not matched to a gene: 6. CDR3 length equals 17 residues. The CDR3 reads CASSPGTSGGRYNEQFF. The CDR3 bases are TGTGCCAGCAGTCCCGGGACTAGCGGGGGGAGGTACAATGAGCAGTTCTTC.

V usage is TRBV18 and J usage is TRBJ2-7; 7 bases agree with TRBD2. This CDR3 comprises 13 residues. CDR1 KGHSH and CDR2 LQKENI come from the germline V gene. Trimming took 6 bases from V and 7 from J; bases not matched to a gene: 9. CDR3 nucleotides: TGTGCCAGCTCCATGACTAGCCTAGGTGAGCAGTACGTC. Amino acid sequence: CASSMTSLGEQYV.

This rearrangement joins TRBV28 to TRBJ1-4, with D uncertain. This CDR3 spans 12 amino acids. Trimming shortened V by 5 bases and J by 6 bases, and 7 bases separated the two germline ends. In germline, CDR1 is MDHEN, CDR2 SYDVKM. In nucleotides, the CDR3 is TGTGCCAGCAGTCCGTCGTATGAAAAACTGTTTTTT. Translation gives CASSPSYEKLFF.

In regard to this clone: Other DNA sequences in the same sample also yield this CDR3. The chain joins TRBV4-3 to TRBJ2-7; 11 positions agree with TRBD1. Losses at the gene ends were 1 base for V and 4 bases for J; bases not matched to a gene: 3. Looked up from germline, CDR1 is LGHNA and CDR2 is YSLEER. CDR3 length equals 15 residues. This CDR3 is CASSQAGTGGYEQYF. As DNA, the CDR3 is TGCGCCAGCAGCCAAGCCGGGACAGGGGGATACGAGCAGTACTTC.

The CDR3 is CSVLKPPGDRFSYNEQFF. In DNA, the CDR3 is TGCAGCGTTCTGAAGCCCCCGGGGGACCGCTTCTCCTACAATGAGCAGTTCTTC. The rearrangement uses TRBV29-1 and TRBJ2-1; tentative D call: TRBD2 (6 bases). There are 18 residues in the CDR3. Between the trimmed V and J ends, which lost 5 bases and 0 bases, there was a span of 23 bases. Germline values: CDR1 SQVTM, CDR2 ANQGSEA.

This chain's CDR3 is CASREQGGTEAFF. The CDR3 coding sequence is TGCGCCAGCAGGGAGCAGGGGGGCACTGAAGCTTTCTTT. V gene TRBV5-1 combines with J gene TRBJ1-1; 7 bases map to TRBD1. Losses at the gene ends were 5 bases for V and 4 bases for J; bases not matched to a gene: 5. CDR1 is SGHRS, CDR2 YFSETQ, per germline. The CDR3 totals 13 residues.

This clone was picked up a small number of times. The rearrangement uses TRBV10-3 and TRBJ1-3; 9 bases are shared with TRBD1. The CDR3 loop spans 15 amino acids. Germline loops: CDR1 ENHRY, CDR2 SYGVKD. V lost 10 bases, J lost 4 bases, and 11 bases stayed unmatched. The CDR3 spells CATSTGTGLGNTIYF. The CDR3 DNA reads TGTGCCACCTCAACCGGGACAGGGTTAGGAAACACCATATATTTT.